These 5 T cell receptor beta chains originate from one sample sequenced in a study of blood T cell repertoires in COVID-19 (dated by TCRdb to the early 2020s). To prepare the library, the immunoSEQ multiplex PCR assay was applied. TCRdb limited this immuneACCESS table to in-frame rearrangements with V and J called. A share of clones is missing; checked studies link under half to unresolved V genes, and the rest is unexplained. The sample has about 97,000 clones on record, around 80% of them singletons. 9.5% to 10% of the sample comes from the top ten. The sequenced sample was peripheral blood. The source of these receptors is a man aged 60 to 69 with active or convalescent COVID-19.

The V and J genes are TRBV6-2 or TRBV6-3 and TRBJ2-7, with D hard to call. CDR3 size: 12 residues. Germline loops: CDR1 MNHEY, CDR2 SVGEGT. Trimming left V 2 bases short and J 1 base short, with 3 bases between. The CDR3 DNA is TGTGCCAGCAGTTACACTTCCTACGAGCAGTACGTC. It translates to CASSYTSYEQYV.

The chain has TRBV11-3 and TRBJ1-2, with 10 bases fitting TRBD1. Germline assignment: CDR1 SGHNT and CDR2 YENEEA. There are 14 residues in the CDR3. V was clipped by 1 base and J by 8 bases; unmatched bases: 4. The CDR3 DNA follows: TGTGCCAGCAGCTTAGGGGACAGGGGCGGAGGCTACACCTTC. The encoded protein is CASSLGDRGGGYTF.

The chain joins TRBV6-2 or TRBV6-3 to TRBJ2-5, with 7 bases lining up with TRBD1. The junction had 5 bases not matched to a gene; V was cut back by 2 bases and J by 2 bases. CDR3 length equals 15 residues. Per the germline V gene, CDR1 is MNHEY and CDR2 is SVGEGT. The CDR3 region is CASSYDKTGQETQYF. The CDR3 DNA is TGTGCCAGCAGTTACGATAAGACAGGGCAAGAGACCCAGTACTTC.

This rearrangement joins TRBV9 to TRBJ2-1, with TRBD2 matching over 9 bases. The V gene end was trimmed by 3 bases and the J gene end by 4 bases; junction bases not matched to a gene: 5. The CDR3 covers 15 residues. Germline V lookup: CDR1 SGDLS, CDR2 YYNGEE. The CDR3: CASSGSGSSYNEQFF. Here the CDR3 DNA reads TGTGCCAGCAGCGGTAGCGGGAGTTCATACAATGAGCAGTTCTTC.

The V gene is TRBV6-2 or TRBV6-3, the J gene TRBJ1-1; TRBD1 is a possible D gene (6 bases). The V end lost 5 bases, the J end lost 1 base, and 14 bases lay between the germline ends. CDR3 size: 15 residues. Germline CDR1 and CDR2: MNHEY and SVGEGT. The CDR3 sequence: CASSTHRAENTEAFF. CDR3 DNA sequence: TGTGCCAGCAGTACACACAGGGCCGAGAACACTGAAGCTTTCTTT.